These 30 T cell receptor beta chains originate from one sample sequenced in a study of T cell clonality in common variable immunodeficiency. Produced via immunoSEQ multiplex PCR; TCRdb's table is partial and in-frame only. Recorded here are more than 55,000 clones, none singletons. The sequencing input was peripheral blood mononuclear cells. These receptors originate from a person aged 18 to 70 in good health.

This clone came up many times. The read terminates 3 residues ahead of where the CDR3 ends, so the germline J gene completes it. The chain combines TRBV2 with TRBJ1-4, with TRBD1 identical over 8 bases. Germline V gives CDR1 SNHLY, CDR2 FYNNEI. The CDR3 is 14 amino acids. The V segment lost 8 bases and the J segment 4 bases; nucleotides outside the gene matches: 6. The CDR3: CASRPGQVNEKLFF. The DNA read from the CDR3 is TGTGCCAGCCGGCCGGGACAGGTTAATGAAAAA. Based on the CDR3 plus reference TRBV2 and TRBJ1-4, the full variable domain is EPEVTQTPSHQVTQMGQEVILRCVPISNHLYFYWYRQILGQKVEFLVSFYNNEISEKSEIFDDQFSVERPDGSNFTLKIRSTKLEDSAMYFCASRPGQVNEKLFFGSGTQLSVL.

This clone has ten or more counts. The CDR3 loop reads CASKPEGQGPYEQYF. The sequenced CDR3 bases are TGTGCCAGCAAGCCGGAGGGGCAGGGCCCCTACGAG. The gene calls are TRBV5-5 and TRBJ2-7; perhaps TRBD2 as D (6 bases). The read finishes 3 residues shy of the CDR3 end, and the germline J gene is used to complete it. V lost 6 bases and J lost 2, with 18 bases in between. CDR3 length equals 15 residues. The germline gives CDR1 SGHKS, CDR2 YYEKEE (reference sequence).

Points on this clone: The read is 3 residues too short to cover the CDR3 end, so that end is filled in from the germline J gene. The chain links TRBV20-1 to TRBJ1-1; perhaps TRBD1 as D (6 bases). CDR1 is DFQATT and CDR2 is SNEGSKA in the germline V gene (reference sequence). The V and J ends lost 3 bases and 5 bases respectively, with 19 bases between them. This CDR3 has 15 amino acids. The covered CDR3 bases are TGCAGTGCTAGCGGAGAGGGACAACAAGCAACTGAA. Its translation: CSASGEGQQATE. The complete CDR3 reads CSASGEGQQATEAFF.

The sample holds many counts of this clone. The sequence runs out 3 residues before the end of the CDR3; the remainder is reconstructed from the germline J gene. The V call is TRBV29-1, the J call TRBJ1-1; TRBD1 might be the D (5 bases). Per the germline V gene, CDR1 is SQVTM and CDR2 is ANQGSEA. V lost 4 bases and J lost 1, with 7 bases in between. CDR3 size: 12 residues. The CDR3: CSVGDRNTEAFF. Incomplete CDR3 DNA: TGCAGCGTTGGTGACAGGAACACTGAA.

The table lists this clone with many counts. From the germline J gene comes the end of the CDR3, since the read stops 3 residues before it. This sequence joins TRBV20-1 and TRBJ2-5; TRBD1 agrees at 7 bases. J was trimmed by 5 bases and V by 2 bases; bases with no gene match: 11. The CDR3 is made up of 15 amino acids. CDR1 is DFQATT and CDR2 is SNEGSKA in the germline V gene (reference sequence). This chain's CDR3 is CSARPTGVGGETQYF. The CDR3 bases that were read are TGCAGTGCTAGACCTACAGGGGTCGGAGGTGAGACC.

This clone was counted many times. The junction shows a germline mismatch at one end, possibly a read error. The sequence runs out 3 residues before the end of the CDR3; the remainder is reconstructed from the germline J gene. The chain couples TRBV4-2 to TRBJ2-3; 8 bases are a match to TRBD2. Looked up from germline, CDR1 is LGHNA and CDR2 is YNFKEQ. This CDR3 is built from 15 residues. The CDR3 DNA, read in part, is TGCGCCAGCAGCTCTCGGCCTAGCGGGACAGATACG. This sequence encodes CASSSRPSGTDT. The complete CDR3 protein is CASSSRPSGTDTQYF.

This clone was found many times. The DNA read from the CDR3 is TGTGCCAGCAGTTTTCGGACTAGCGCGACCTACGAG. Translated: CASSFRTSATYE. The CDR3 in its entirety is CASSFRTSATYEQYF. The rearrangement links TRBV12-3 or TRBV12-4 to TRBJ2-7; 9 bases line up with TRBD2. Sequencing ends 3 residues short of the CDR3 end; the germline J gene provides the rest. Trimming cost V 3 bases and J 2 bases; bases outside gene matches: 5. CDR3 length: 15 residues.

A few counts support this clone. From the germline J gene comes the end of the CDR3, since the read stops 3 residues before it. The V call is TRBV19, the J call TRBJ1-5, with D maybe TRBD1 (6 bases). V was clipped by 4 bases and J by 1 base, with 14 bases between them. The CDR3 has 16 residues. In germline, CDR1 is LNHDA, CDR2 SQIVND (reference sequence). CDR3 DNA, as far as it was read: TGTGCCAGTAGTAAGCAGGGGCCGGGGAGCAATCAGCCC. It translates to CASSKQGPGSNQP. The entire CDR3 reads CASSKQGPGSNQPQHF.

This clone occurred many times. The sequenced fragment ends 3 residues before the CDR3 boundary, so the rest is inferred from the germline J gene. V is TRBV20-1 and J is TRBJ2-1; 12 nucleotides match TRBD2. The CDR3 runs to 13 residues. Germline V gene lookup returns CDR1 DFQATT and CDR2 SNEGSKA (reference sequence). CDR3 amino acids: CSTGTSGWNEQFF. The CDR3 bases that were read are TGCAGCACCGGGACTAGCGGGTGGAATGAG.

This clone was observed many times. The sequence runs out 3 residues before the end of the CDR3; the remainder is reconstructed from the germline J gene. The chain has TRBV6-2 or TRBV6-3 and TRBJ2-7, with TRBD1 identical over 7 bases. Germline V gene sequence: CDR1 MNHEY, CDR2 SVGEGT. This CDR3 has 14 residues. J gave up 3 bases and V 11 bases, and 13 bases lay outside the gene matches. CDR3 DNA, as far as it was read: TGTGCCGGGCCGTACGGGGACAGAGACTACGAG. It is translated as CAGPYGDRDYE. The full-length CDR3 reads as CAGPYGDRDYEQYF.

This clone came up many times. From the germline J gene comes the end of the CDR3, since the read stops 3 residues before it. The chain couples TRBV20-1 to TRBJ1-1; possible D gene TRBD1, 6 bases. V lost 6 bases and J lost 4, with 15 bases in between. This CDR3 is built from 13 residues. Germline V CDR1 and CDR2: DFQATT, SNEGSKA (reference sequence). The CDR3 DNA, read in part, is TGCAGTGCAGACAGGAATCGTCGCACTGAA. It encodes CSADRNRRTE. The complete CDR3 sequence is CSADRNRRTEAFF.

This clone was found many times. The read is 3 residues too short to cover the CDR3 end, so that end is filled in from the germline J gene. This chain uses TRBV5-1 with TRBJ2-2; 12 nucleotides align to TRBD1. The germline CDR1 and CDR2 sequences are SGHRS and YFSETQ. Trimming at V came to 1 base and at J to 4 bases, leaving 2 bases not matched to a gene. The CDR3 is made up of 16 amino acids. The part of the CDR3 DNA that was read is TGCGCCAGCAGCTTGTTGGGACAGGGGGCCACCGGGGAG. Amino acid sequence: CASSLLGQGATGE. The whole CDR3 protein reads CASSLLGQGATGELFF.

This clone was observed many times. Read sequence stops 3 residues before the CDR3 end, and the germline J gene provides the missing end. This chain connects TRBV6-2 or TRBV6-3 to TRBJ2-2, with D perhaps TRBD1 (6 bases). From germline, CDR1 is MNHEY and CDR2 SVGEGT. The CDR3 length is 16 residues. Trimming shortened V by 8 bases and J by 0 bases, and 16 bases separated the two germline ends. The part of the CDR3 DNA that was read is TGTGCCAGCTACCCAAAGCGGACAGCGAACACCGGGGAG. Its protein product is CASYPKRTANTGE. The full-length CDR3 reads as CASYPKRTANTGELFF.

Ten or more counts support this clone. From the germline J gene comes the end of the CDR3, since the read stops 3 residues before it. This chain links TRBV15 with TRBJ2-1; D possibly corresponds to TRBD2 (5 bases). V lost 0 bases, J lost 0 bases, and 12 bases lay in between. CDR3 length equals 17 residues. Germline V CDR1 and CDR2: LNHNV, YYDKDF (reference sequence). This CDR3 is CATSREYSAFSYNEQFF. CDR3 DNA (partial): TGTGCCACCAGCAGAGAGTATAGCGCGTTCTCCTACAATGAG.

Many counts were recorded for this clone. The DNA ends 3 residues before the CDR3 does, and the rest of the CDR3 is filled in from the germline J gene. This chain connects TRBV23-1 to TRBJ2-7, with 11 bases matching TRBD1. TRBV23-1 is an ORF, with its function uncertain. This CDR3 region has 15 residues. Trimming removed 1 base from V and 6 bases from J; junction bases left unmatched: 5. The CDR3 is CASSQFGTGGFEQYF. The sequenced CDR3 bases are TGCGCCAGCAGTCAATTTGGGACAGGGGGGTTCGAG.

This clone was detected many times. The part of the CDR3 DNA that was read is TGTGCCAGCACCGGCTGGGGGCAGAACACCGGGGAG. This codes for CASTGWGQNTGE. The CDR3 as a whole reads CASTGWGQNTGELFF. The chain is built from TRBV7-2 and TRBJ2-2; maybe TRBD1 (6 bases). The read stops 3 residues short of the end of the CDR3; the missing end is completed from the germline J gene. Germline V gene lookup returns CDR1 SGHTA and CDR2 FQGNSA. Deletions cut 7 bases from V and 1 base from J, with 13 bases between. The CDR3 is 15 residues long.

A note on this clone: The CDR3 is cut off 3 residues early in the read; its end comes from the germline J gene. The chain uses TRBV5-1 and TRBJ2-5; 7 bases are a match to TRBD1. The germline V gene has CDR1 SGHRS and CDR2 YFSETQ. The CDR3 totals 15 residues. Trimming cost V 2 bases and J 4 bases; bases outside gene matches: 8. CDR3 amino acids: CASSFDRDSVETQYF. The covered CDR3 bases are TGCGCCAGCAGCTTCGACCGGGACAGTGTAGAGACC.

Partial CDR3 DNA: TGTGCCAGTAGTACTCAGGGGGCTGGATCCAAAAACATT. This sequence encodes CASSTQGAGSKNI. The CDR3 reads in full as CASSTQGAGSKNIQYF. The chain combines TRBV19 with TRBJ2-4, with 8 bases lining up with TRBD1. The CDR3 is cut off 3 residues early in the read; its end comes from the germline J gene. With V trimmed by 4 bases and J by 2 bases, 7 bases remained unmatched. The CDR3 has 16 amino acids. Germline V lookup: CDR1 LNHDA, CDR2 SQIVND (reference sequence).

This clone showed up many times. From the germline J gene comes the end of the CDR3, since the read stops 3 residues before it. The chain is built from TRBV5-1 and TRBJ1-5, with a possible D match to TRBD1 (5 bases). V gave up 4 bases and J gave up 4 bases, with 9 bases separating them. In germline, CDR1 is SGHRS, CDR2 YFSETQ. The CDR3 is 13 amino acids. The sequenced part of the CDR3 DNA is TGCGCCAGCAGCGCCGACAGAAATCAGCCC. Translating gives CASSADRNQP. The whole CDR3 protein reads CASSADRNQPQHF. Full variable domain (remainder filled in from reference TRBV5-1 and TRBJ1-5): KAGVTQTPRYLIKTRGQQVTLSCSPISGHRSVSWYQQTPGQGLQFLFEYFSETQRNKGNFPGRFSGRQFSNSRSEMNVSTLELGDSALYLCASSADRNQPQHFGDGTRLSIL.

This clone has at least ten counts. The CDR3 is cut off 3 residues early in the read; its end comes from the germline J gene. The chain recombines TRBV20-1 with TRBJ2-1; 8 bases line up with TRBD1. Germline lookup yields CDR1 DFQATT and CDR2 SNEGSKA (reference sequence). The CDR3 extends over 14 amino acids. V trimming: 3 bases; J trimming: 5 bases; junction bases outside the gene matches: 6. CDR3 bases read: TGCAGTGCTAGCAGGGGGCAAGCGCACAATGAG. This gives the protein CSASRGQAHNE. The CDR3 as a whole reads CSASRGQAHNEQFF.

This clone was counted at least ten times. The CDR3 is cut off 3 residues early in the read; its end comes from the germline J gene. This rearrangement joins TRBV7-2 to TRBJ2-7, with 11 bases fitting TRBD1. The J segment lost 2 bases and the V segment lost 3 bases, leaving 3 bases of the junction unmatched. Per the germline V gene, CDR1 is SGHTA and CDR2 is FQGNSA. The CDR3 spans 15 residues. The sequenced CDR3 bases are TGTGCCAGCAGCTTGGGACAGGGGGTCCCCTACGAG. The encoded protein is CASSLGQGVPYE. The whole CDR3 reads CASSLGQGVPYEQYF.

This clone was observed at least ten times. The sequenced fragment ends 3 residues before the CDR3 boundary, so the rest is inferred from the germline J gene. The chain combines TRBV6-1 with TRBJ2-7, with a possible D match to TRBD1 (6 bases). This CDR3 has 14 residues. Germline CDR1 MNHNS, CDR2 SASEGT. Trimming pared 4 bases from V and 3 bases from J, leaving 13 bases between. The DNA read from the CDR3 is TGTGCCAGCAGTGTGCAGGGGCTTCACTACGAG. The encoded protein is CASSVQGLHYE. The CDR3 as a whole reads CASSVQGLHYEQYF.

This clone was seen at least ten times. The sequenced fragment ends 3 residues before the CDR3 boundary, so the rest is inferred from the germline J gene. This chain links TRBV19 with TRBJ2-1; the match to TRBD1 covers 7 bases. The CDR3 is 14 residues long. Per the germline V gene, CDR1 is LNHDA and CDR2 is SQIVND (reference sequence). The V gene end was trimmed by 1 base and the J gene end by 5 bases; junction bases not matched to a gene: 2. The CDR3: CASSIAQGDNEQFF. CDR3 DNA (partial): TGTGCCAGTAGTATAGCCCAGGGGGACAATGAG.

This clone is judged medium-sized. The CDR3 end falls 3 residues outside the read, so it is completed with the germline J gene. This chain connects TRBV7-2 to TRBJ2-5, with D perhaps TRBD2 (5 bases). Germline V gene data show CDR1 as SGHTA and CDR2 as FQGNSA. The CDR3 sequence is 14 residues long. Trimming removed 1 base at V and 2 bases at J, with 8 bases between. The covered CDR3 bases are TGTGCCAGCAGCTTAGGGACTCCTCAAGAGACC. Translated, it gives CASSLGTPQET. The full CDR3 is CASSLGTPQETQYF.

This clone appeared many times. Read coverage stops 3 residues before the CDR3 terminus; the germline J gene supplies the remainder. V usage is TRBV9 and J usage is TRBJ2-7; D not resolved. Germline V gives CDR1 SGDLS, CDR2 YYNGEE. Trimming left V 0 bases short and J 0 bases short, with 16 bases between. The CDR3 is made up of 17 amino acids. The chain's CDR3 is CASSVGGVGTGSYEQYF. The sequenced part of the CDR3 DNA is TGTGCCAGCAGCGTAGGAGGAGTGGGCACCGGCTCCTACGAG.

This clone was picked up many times. From the germline J gene comes the end of the CDR3, since the read stops 3 residues before it. This chain links TRBV7-2 with TRBJ1-5; TRBD1 aligns across 8 bases. Germline V gives CDR1 SGHTA, CDR2 FQGNSA. J was trimmed by 6 bases and V by 5 bases; bases with no gene match: 3. This CDR3 region has 13 residues. The sequenced CDR3 bases are TGTGCCAGCAGCAAAGGACAGGGTCAGCCC. Translated: CASSKGQGQP. The whole CDR3 region reads CASSKGQGQPQHF.

Many counts were recorded for this clone. With the read ending 3 residues before the CDR3 end, the germline J gene is used to fill in that end. The gene calls are TRBV24-1 and TRBJ2-7, with TRBD1 identical over 8 bases. Germline-derived CDR1 and CDR2 are KGHDR and SFDVKD. The V segment lost 4 bases and the J segment 3 bases; nucleotides outside the gene matches: 7. The CDR3 is 15 residues long. The sequenced part of the CDR3 DNA is TGTGCCACCAGTGACGGACAGGGAAAACTCTACGAG. Amino acids: CATSDGQGKLYE. The full CDR3 protein is CATSDGQGKLYEQYF.

This clone occurred many times. The observed sequence ends 3 residues before the CDR3 terminus, with the missing tail filled in from the germline J gene. V usage is TRBV6-1 and J usage is TRBJ1-4, with a tentative D call TRBD1 (5 bases). There are 15 residues in the CDR3. The V gene's germline CDR1 is MNHNS and CDR2 SASEGT. The V gene lost 2 bases and the J gene lost 8 bases, with 15 bases spanning the gap. The CDR3 here is CASSEMNQGGEKLFF. The CDR3 DNA, read in part, is TGTGCCAGCAGTGAAATGAACCAGGGTGGCGAAAAA.

At least ten counts were recorded for this clone. The CDR3 sequence: CASRRTDRSNEQFF. CDR3 DNA, as far as it was read: TGTGCCAGCAGGCGGACAGACAGGTCCAATGAG. The V call is TRBV6-4, the J call TRBJ2-1; D may be TRBD1 (6 bases). The read falls 3 residues short of the CDR3 end, and the missing part is taken from the germline J gene. The CDR3 is 14 amino acids. The V and J ends lost 6 bases and 6 bases respectively, with 15 bases between them. Germline V gene data show CDR1 as MRHNA and CDR2 as SNTAGT.

On this clone itself: The read ends 3 residues shy of where the CDR3 ends; the end is completed using the germline J gene. This chain joins TRBV11-2 and TRBJ1-1; D not resolved. Germline CDR1 is SGHAT and CDR2 is FQNNGV. Trimming removed 1 base at V and 1 base at J, with 10 bases between. This CDR3 has 15 residues. Partial CDR3 DNA: TGTGCCAGCAGCTTAGTGGCAGGCTCGAACACTGAA. Protein: CASSLVAGSNTE. The CDR3 in its entirety is CASSLVAGSNTEAFF.